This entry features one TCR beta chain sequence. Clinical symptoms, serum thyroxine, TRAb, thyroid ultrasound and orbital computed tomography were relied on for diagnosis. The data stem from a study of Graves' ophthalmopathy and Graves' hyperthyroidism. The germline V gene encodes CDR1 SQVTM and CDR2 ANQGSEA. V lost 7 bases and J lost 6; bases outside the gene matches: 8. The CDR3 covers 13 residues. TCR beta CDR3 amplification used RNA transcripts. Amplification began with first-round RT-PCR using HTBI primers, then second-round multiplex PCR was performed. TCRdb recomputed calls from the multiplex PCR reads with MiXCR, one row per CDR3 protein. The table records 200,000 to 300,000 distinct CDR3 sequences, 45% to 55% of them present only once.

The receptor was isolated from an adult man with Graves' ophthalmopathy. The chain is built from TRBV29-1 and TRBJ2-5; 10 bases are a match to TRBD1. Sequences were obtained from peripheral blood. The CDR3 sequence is CSGQPGQGKTQYF. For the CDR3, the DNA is TGCAGCGGCCAACCGGGACAGGGGAAGACCCAGTACTTC.